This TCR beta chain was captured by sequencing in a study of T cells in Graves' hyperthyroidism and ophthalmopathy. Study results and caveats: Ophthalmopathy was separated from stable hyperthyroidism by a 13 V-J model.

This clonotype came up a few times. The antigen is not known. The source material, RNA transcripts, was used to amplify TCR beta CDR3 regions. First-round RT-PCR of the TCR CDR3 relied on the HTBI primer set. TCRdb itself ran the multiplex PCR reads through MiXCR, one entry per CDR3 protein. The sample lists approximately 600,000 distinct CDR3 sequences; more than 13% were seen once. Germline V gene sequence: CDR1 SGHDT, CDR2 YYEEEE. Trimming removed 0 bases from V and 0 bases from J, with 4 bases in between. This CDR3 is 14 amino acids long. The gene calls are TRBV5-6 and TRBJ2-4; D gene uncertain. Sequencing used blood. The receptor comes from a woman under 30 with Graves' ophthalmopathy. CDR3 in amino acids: CASSLVEAKNIQYF. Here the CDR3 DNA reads TGTGCCAGCAGCTTGGTAGAAGCCAAAAACATTCAGTACTTC.